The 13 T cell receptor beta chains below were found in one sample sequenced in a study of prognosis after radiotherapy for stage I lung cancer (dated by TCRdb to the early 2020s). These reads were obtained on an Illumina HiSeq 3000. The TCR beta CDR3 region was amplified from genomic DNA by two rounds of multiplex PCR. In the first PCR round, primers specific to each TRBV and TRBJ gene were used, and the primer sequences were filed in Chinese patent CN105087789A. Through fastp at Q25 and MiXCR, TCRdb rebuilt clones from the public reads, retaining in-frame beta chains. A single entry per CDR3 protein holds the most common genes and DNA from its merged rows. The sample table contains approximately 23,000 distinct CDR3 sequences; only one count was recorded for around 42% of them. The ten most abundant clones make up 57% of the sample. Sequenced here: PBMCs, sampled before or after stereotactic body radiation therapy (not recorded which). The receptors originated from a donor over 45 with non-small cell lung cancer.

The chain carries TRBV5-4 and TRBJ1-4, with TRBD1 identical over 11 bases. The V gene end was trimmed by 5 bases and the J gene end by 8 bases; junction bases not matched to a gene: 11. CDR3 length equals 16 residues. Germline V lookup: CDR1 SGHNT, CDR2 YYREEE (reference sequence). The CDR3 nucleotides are TGTGCCAGCAGAGCCGGGACCGGGACAGGGGGAGAAAAACTGTTTTTT. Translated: CASRAGTGTGGEKLFF.

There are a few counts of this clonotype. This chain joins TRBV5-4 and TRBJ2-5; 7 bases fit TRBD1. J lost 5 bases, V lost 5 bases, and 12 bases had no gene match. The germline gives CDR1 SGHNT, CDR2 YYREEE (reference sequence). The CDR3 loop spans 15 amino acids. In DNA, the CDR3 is TGTGCCAGCAGTCGGAGGACAGGCCCGGGGGAGACCCAGTACTTC. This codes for CASSRRTGPGETQYF.

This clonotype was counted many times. DNA of the CDR3: TGTGCCAGCAGCAAACCTCAGGGGTACAATGAGCAGTTCTTC. Protein product: CASSKPQGYNEQFF. The chain recombines TRBV7-2 with TRBJ2-1; a possible D gene is TRBD1 (6 bases). This CDR3 has 14 residues. In germline, CDR1 is SGHTA, CDR2 FQGNSA. The V end was cut by 5 bases, the J end by 4 bases, with 12 bases between.

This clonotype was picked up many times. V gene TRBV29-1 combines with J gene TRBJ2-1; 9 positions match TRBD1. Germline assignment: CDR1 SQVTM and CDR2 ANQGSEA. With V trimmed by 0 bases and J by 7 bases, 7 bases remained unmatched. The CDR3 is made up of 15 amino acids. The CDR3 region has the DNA TGCAGCGTTGAAGACCCGGGACAGGGTGAAAATGAGCAGTTCTTC. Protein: CSVEDPGQGENEQFF.

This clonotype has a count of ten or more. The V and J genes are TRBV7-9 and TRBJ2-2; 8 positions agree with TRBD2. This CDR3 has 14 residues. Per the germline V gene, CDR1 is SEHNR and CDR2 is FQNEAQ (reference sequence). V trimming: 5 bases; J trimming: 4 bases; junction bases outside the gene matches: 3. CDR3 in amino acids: CASSTGLVTGELFF. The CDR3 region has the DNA TGTGCCAGCAGCACGGGACTAGTCACCGGGGAGCTGTTTTTT.

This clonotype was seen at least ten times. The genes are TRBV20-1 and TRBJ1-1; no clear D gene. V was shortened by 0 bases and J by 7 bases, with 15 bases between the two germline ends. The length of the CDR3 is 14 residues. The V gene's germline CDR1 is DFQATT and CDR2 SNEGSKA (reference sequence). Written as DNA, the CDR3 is TGCAGTGCTAGAGATTTAGGGCGCGCGGTTGAAGCTTTCTTT. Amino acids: CSARDLGRAVEAFF.

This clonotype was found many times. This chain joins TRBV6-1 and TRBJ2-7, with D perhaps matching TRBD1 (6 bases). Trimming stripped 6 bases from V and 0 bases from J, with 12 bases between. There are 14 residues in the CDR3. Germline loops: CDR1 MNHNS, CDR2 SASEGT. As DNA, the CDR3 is TGTGCCAGCAGAAGACAGGCCTCCTCCTACGAGCAGTACTTC. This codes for CASRRQASSYEQYF.

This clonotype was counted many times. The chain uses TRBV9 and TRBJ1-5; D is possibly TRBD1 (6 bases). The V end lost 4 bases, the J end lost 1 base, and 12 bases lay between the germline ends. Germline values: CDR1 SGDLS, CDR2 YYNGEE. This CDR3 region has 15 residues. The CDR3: CASSYSGASNQPQHF. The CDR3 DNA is TGTGCCAGCAGCTACTCAGGGGCCAGCAATCAGCCCCAGCATTTT.

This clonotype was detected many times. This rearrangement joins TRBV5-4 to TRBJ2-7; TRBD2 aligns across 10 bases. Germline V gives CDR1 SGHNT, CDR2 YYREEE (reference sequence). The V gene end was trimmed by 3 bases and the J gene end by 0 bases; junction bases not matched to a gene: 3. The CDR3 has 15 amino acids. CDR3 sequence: CASSSTSGFSYEQYF. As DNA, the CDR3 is TGTGCCAGCAGCTCGACTAGCGGGTTCTCCTACGAGCAGTACTTC.

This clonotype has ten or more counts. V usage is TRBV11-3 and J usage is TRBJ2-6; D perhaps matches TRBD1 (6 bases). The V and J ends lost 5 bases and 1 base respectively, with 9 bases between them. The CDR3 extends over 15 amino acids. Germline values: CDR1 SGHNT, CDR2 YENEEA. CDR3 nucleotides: TGTGCCAGCAGCCGAACAGGGTCTGGGGCCAACGTCCTGACTTTC. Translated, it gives CASSRTGSGANVLTF.

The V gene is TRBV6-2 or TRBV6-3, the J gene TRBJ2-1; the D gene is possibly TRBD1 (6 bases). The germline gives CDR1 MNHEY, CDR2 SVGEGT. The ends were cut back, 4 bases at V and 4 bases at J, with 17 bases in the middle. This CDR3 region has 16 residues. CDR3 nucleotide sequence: TGTGCCAGCAGTTTATGGGGGCCCCCTTTTTACAATGAGCAGTTCTTC. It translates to CASSLWGPPFYNEQFF.

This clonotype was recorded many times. CDR3 DNA: TGTGCCAGCAGCGTAACCCTGAGCGGGATGGCAGATACGCAGTATTTT. Protein sequence: CASSVTLSGMADTQYF. The rearrangement links TRBV7-9 to TRBJ2-3; 7 bases fit TRBD2. The ends lost 5 bases at V and 4 bases at J; junction bases unmatched: 12. The CDR3 has 16 residues. The germline V gene encodes CDR1 SEHNR and CDR2 FQNEAQ (reference sequence).

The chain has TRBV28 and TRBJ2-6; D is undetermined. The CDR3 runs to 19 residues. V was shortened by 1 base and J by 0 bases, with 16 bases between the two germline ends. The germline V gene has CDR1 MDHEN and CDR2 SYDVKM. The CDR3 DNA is TGTGCCAGCAGTTTATCCTATCCACAAGTCCTCTCTGGGGCCAACGTCCTGACTTTC. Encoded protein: CASSLSYPQVLSGANVLTF.